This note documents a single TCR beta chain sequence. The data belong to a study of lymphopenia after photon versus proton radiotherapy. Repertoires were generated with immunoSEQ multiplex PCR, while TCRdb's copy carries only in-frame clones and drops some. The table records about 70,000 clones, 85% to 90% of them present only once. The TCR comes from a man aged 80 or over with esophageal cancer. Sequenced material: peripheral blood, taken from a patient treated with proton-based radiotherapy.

CDR3 region: CASSWKVEGYNEQFF. The CDR3 nucleotides are TGTGCCAGTTCATGGAAGGTGGAGGGCTACAATGAGCAGTTCTTC. V gene TRBV19 combines with J gene TRBJ2-1; TRBD2 is a possible D gene (6 bases). Germline V CDR1 and CDR2: LNHDA, SQIVND (reference sequence). This CDR3 is 15 amino acids long. V lost 8 bases and J 3 bases, leaving 17 bases between the germline ends.